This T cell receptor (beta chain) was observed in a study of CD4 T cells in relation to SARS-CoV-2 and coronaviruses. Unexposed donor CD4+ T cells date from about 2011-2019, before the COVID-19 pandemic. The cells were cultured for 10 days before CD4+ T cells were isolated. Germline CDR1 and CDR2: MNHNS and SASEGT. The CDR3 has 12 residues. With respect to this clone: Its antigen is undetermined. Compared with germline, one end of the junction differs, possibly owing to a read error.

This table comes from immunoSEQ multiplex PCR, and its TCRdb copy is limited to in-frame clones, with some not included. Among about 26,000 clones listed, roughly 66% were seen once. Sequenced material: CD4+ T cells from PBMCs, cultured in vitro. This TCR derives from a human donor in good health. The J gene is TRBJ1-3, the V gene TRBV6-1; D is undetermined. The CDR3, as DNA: TGTGCCAGCAATGAAGGTGGAAACACCATATATTTT. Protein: CASNEGGNTIYF.